A single sample gave rise to the 24 T cell receptor beta chains below, sequenced in a study of shared clonotypes between healthy human individuals. Profiling relied on immunoSEQ multiplex PCR, and the TCRdb table lists in-frame clones only, not all of them. The sample yields millions of clones, around 90% seen once. The material sequenced was naive CD4+ T cells sorted from blood. This sample's subset: CD45RA+ positively selected. Receptors were obtained from a man in his late teens or twenties in good health.

The gene calls are TRBV10-3 and TRBJ1-5; D gene uncertain. Per the germline V gene, CDR1 is ENHRY and CDR2 is SYGVKD. CDR3 length: 15 residues. With 5 bases removed from V and 3 bases from J, the gap between germline ends came to 14 bases. CDR3: CAISPEDGTNQPQHF. The CDR3 nucleotides are TGTGCCATCAGTCCAGAGGACGGAACCAATCAGCCCCAGCATTTT.

DNA of the CDR3: TGTGCCAGCAGCAAATCCGGGCCTTTAGCCAAAAACATTCAGTACTTC. Amino acids: CASSKSGPLAKNIQYF. The V gene is TRBV21-1, the J gene TRBJ2-4. TRBV21-1 is an annotated pseudogene. This CDR3 is built from 16 residues.

The chain employs TRBV6-4 and TRBJ2-1, with D possibly being TRBD1 or TRBD2 (5 bases each). The V gene's germline CDR1 is MRHNA and CDR2 SNTAGT. V lost 6 bases to trimming and J lost 6 bases, with 18 bases between them. The CDR3 has 15 amino acids. This CDR3 is CASSPLGVEGNEQFF. The DNA for the CDR3 is TGTGCCAGCAGCCCCCTAGGGGTAGAGGGCAATGAGCAGTTCTTC.

This chain joins TRBV14 and TRBJ1-1; D unresolved. Trimming removed 1 base from V and 0 bases from J, with 6 bases in between. The CDR3 totals 14 residues. Germline CDR1 SGHDN, CDR2 FVKESK. This chain's CDR3 is CASSQAFMNTEAFF. CDR3 coding DNA: TGTGCCAGCAGCCAAGCTTTCATGAACACTGAAGCTTTCTTT. Complete variable domain (other parts from reference TRBV14 and TRBJ1-1): EAGVTQFPSHSVIEKGQTVTLRCDPISGHDNLYWYRRVMGKEIKFLLHFVKESKQDESGMPNNRFLAERTGGTYSTLKVQPAELEDSGVYFCASSQAFMNTEAFFGQGTRLTVV.

The chain has TRBV30 and TRBJ2-1; 9 bases align to TRBD2. From germline, CDR1 is GTSNPN and CDR2 SVGIG (reference sequence). The CDR3 contains 16 residues. The junction had 11 bases not matched to a gene; V was cut back by 2 bases and J by 6 bases. This chain's CDR3 is CAWSFSGSPIGNEQFF. CDR3 coding DNA: TGTGCCTGGAGTTTTAGCGGGAGTCCCATAGGCAATGAGCAGTTCTTC.

The genes are TRBV10-1 and TRBJ2-5; no firm D call. The CDR3 spans 14 residues. V lost 4 bases, J lost 2 bases, and 11 bases lay in between. Germline CDR1 WNHNN, CDR2 SYGVQD (reference sequence). In DNA form, the CDR3 reads TGCGCCAGCAGTGGTGGTGGAATTCAAGAGACCCAGTACTTC. Its protein is CASSGGGIQETQYF.

This chain links TRBV15 with TRBJ2-6; 9 bases are shared with TRBD1. J gave up 4 bases and V 7 bases, and 8 bases lay outside the gene matches. Germline V gene lookup returns CDR1 LNHNV and CDR2 YYDKDF (reference sequence). The length of the CDR3 is 16 residues. Here the CDR3 reads CATTGDRAAGANVLTF. The CDR3 bases are TGTGCCACCACCGGGGACAGGGCAGCGGGGGCCAACGTCCTGACTTTC.

V and J are TRBV5-1 and TRBJ2-4; perhaps TRBD1 as D (5 bases). Germline CDR1 and CDR2: SGHRS and YFSETQ. V was clipped by 1 base and J by 7 bases, with 21 bases between them. CDR3 length: 17 residues. As DNA, the CDR3 is TGCGCCAGCAGCTTGAGGCAGGGTGGTTCCCCCGGGAACATTCAGTACTTC. It codes for CASSLRQGGSPGNIQYF.

The V and J genes are TRBV4-3 and TRBJ2-1, with TRBD2 identical over 9 bases. Germline V gene lookup returns CDR1 LGHNA and CDR2 YSLEER. This CDR3 spans 17 amino acids. Germline trimming cut 0 bases from V and 7 bases from J; bases unmatched to any gene: 10. CDR3 sequence: CASSQDVSASGINEQFF. CDR3 nucleotide sequence: TGCGCCAGCAGCCAAGATGTGTCGGCTAGCGGGATAAATGAGCAGTTCTTC.

The chain uses TRBV7-2 and TRBJ2-1; no clear D gene. V was cut by 6 bases and J by 7 bases, with 22 bases left in between. Per germline, CDR1 SGHTA and CDR2 FQGNSA. This CDR3 region has 16 residues. The chain's CDR3 is CASSHDWPDPMNEQFF. In DNA form, the CDR3 reads TGTGCCAGCAGTCACGACTGGCCTGACCCTATGAATGAGCAGTTCTTC.

This chain connects TRBV10-3 to TRBJ2-1; the D gene is possibly TRBD1 (6 bases). Germline-derived CDR1 and CDR2 are ENHRY and SYGVKD. Trimming took 3 bases from V and 6 from J, leaving 9 bases between them. The CDR3 has 13 residues. The CDR3 loop is CAISDQGFNEQFF. Here the CDR3 DNA reads TGTGCCATCAGTGATCAGGGGTTCAATGAGCAGTTCTTC.

The chain employs TRBV2 and TRBJ2-4, with 7 bases fitting TRBD1. Germline V gene data show CDR1 as SNHLY and CDR2 as FYNNEI. The CDR3 loop spans 14 amino acids. The junction had 11 bases not matched to a gene; V was cut back by 9 bases and J by 6 bases. CDR3 amino acids: CASAGGVKLNIQYF. CDR3 sequence (DNA): TGTGCCAGTGCAGGGGGTGTTAAGTTAAACATTCAGTACTTC. The full variable domain, with the rest looked up from reference TRBV2 and TRBJ2-4, is EPEVTQTPSHQVTQMGQEVILRCVPISNHLYFYWYRQILGQKVEFLVSFYNNEISEKSEIFDDQFSVERPDGSNFTLKIRSTKLEDSAMYFCASAGGVKLNIQYFGAGTRLSVL.

The chain has TRBV28 and TRBJ2-2; the D gene is possibly TRBD2 (5 bases). The V and J ends lost 4 bases and 4 bases respectively, with 13 bases between them. This CDR3 comprises 15 residues. Germline V gives CDR1 MDHEN, CDR2 SYDVKM. The CDR3 here is CASSSSAAGTGELFF. Here the CDR3 DNA reads TGTGCCAGCAGTTCCTCCGCGGCGGGCACCGGGGAGCTGTTTTTT.

The V call is TRBV7-3, the J call TRBJ2-3, with 8 bases aligning to TRBD1. The trim removed 2 bases at V and 1 base at J, leaving 8 bases unmatched. Germline assignment: CDR1 SGHTA and CDR2 FQGTGA. The CDR3 spans 17 residues. CDR3 amino acids: CASSLSPTGAGTDTQYF. In nucleotides, the CDR3 is TGTGCCAGCAGCTTATCCCCGACAGGGGCTGGCACAGATACGCAGTATTTT.

V gene TRBV4-3 combines with J gene TRBJ1-5, with a possible D match to TRBD1 (5 bases). V shed 4 bases and J shed 9 bases, with 13 bases lying between them. CDR1 and CDR2 (germline): LGHNA, YSLEER. The CDR3 covers 13 residues. CDR3 residues: CASSPGRNGPQHF. In nucleotides, the CDR3 is TGCGCCAGCAGCCCGGGACGGAATGGGCCCCAGCATTTT.

The chain links TRBV7-9 to TRBJ2-5; possible D gene TRBD1, 7 bases. Trimming left V 3 bases short and J 5 bases short, with 13 bases between. The CDR3 is 14 residues long. Per the germline V gene, CDR1 is SEHNR and CDR2 is FQNEAQ (reference sequence). This CDR3 reads CASSFGGGIETQYF. The CDR3, as DNA: TGTGCCAGCAGCTTTGGAGGGGGCATCGAGACCCAGTACTTC.

The chain's CDR3 is CSVGQGIYEQYF. In nucleotides, the CDR3 is TGCAGCGTGGGACAGGGGATCTACGAGCAGTACTTC. The rearrangement uses TRBV29-1 and TRBJ2-7, with 10 bases matching TRBD1. This CDR3 spans 12 amino acids. Germline V gene data show CDR1 as SQVTM and CDR2 as ANQGSEA. V lost 6 bases, J lost 3 bases, and 2 bases stayed unmatched.

The chain uses TRBV6-6 and TRBJ2-7, with D perhaps given as TRBD1 or TRBD2 (6 bases each). The CDR3 is made up of 13 amino acids. The germline V gene has CDR1 MNHNY and CDR2 SVGAGI (reference sequence). V lost 5 bases and J 6 bases, leaving 14 bases between the germline ends. CDR3 bases: TGTGCCAGCAGTAATTTGGGGGGCGGCGAGCAGTACTTC. This gives the protein CASSNLGGGEQYF.

CDR3 residues: CASSSRSGISYADYGYTF. CDR3 DNA: TGTGCCAGCAGCTCGCGATCCGGGATCTCTTACGCCGATTATGGCTACACCTTC. The rearrangement links TRBV9 to TRBJ1-2, with D unresolved. This CDR3 spans 18 amino acids. Germline CDR1 SGDLS, CDR2 YYNGEE. V shed 4 bases and J shed 5 bases, with 27 bases lying between them.

The gene calls are TRBV19 and TRBJ1-5, with a weak D call TRBD1 (6 bases). The CDR3 totals 13 residues. Germline loops: CDR1 LNHDA, CDR2 SQIVND (reference sequence). Trimming pared 8 bases from V and 7 bases from J, leaving 15 bases between. CDR3 nucleotide sequence: TGTGCCAGTGGGGAACAGGGAAGCCAGCCCCAGCATTTT. Translated, it gives CASGEQGSQPQHF.

The CDR3 is CASAQGTGASIETQYF. DNA of the CDR3: TGTGCCAGTGCTCAAGGTACAGGGGCAAGCATAGAGACCCAGTACTTC. This chain joins TRBV19 and TRBJ2-5; 7 nucleotides line up with TRBD1. Losses at the gene ends were 8 bases for V and 4 bases for J; bases not matched to a gene: 16. Germline lookup yields CDR1 LNHDA and CDR2 SQIVND (reference sequence). This CDR3 is built from 16 residues.

The V call is TRBV6-5, the J call TRBJ1-2; TRBD1 agrees at 9 bases. The CDR3 covers 15 residues. V was clipped by 4 bases and J by 1 base; unmatched bases: 4. Germline assignment: CDR1 MNHEY and CDR2 SVGAGI. The CDR3 DNA sequence: TGTGCCAGCAGTTCGGGACAGGGACATAACTATGGCTACACCTTC. Translated: CASSSGQGHNYGYTF.

V and J are TRBV18 and TRBJ2-3; D perhaps matches TRBD2 (5 bases). In germline, CDR1 is KGHSH, CDR2 LQKENI. The length of the CDR3 is 16 residues. V shed 4 bases and J shed 10 bases, with 24 bases lying between them. The CDR3 bases are TGTGCCAGCTCACGACTGGGAGATCGTGACTTAGTGGCGCAGTATTTT. It yields the protein CASSRLGDRDLVAQYF.

The gene calls are TRBV5-1 and TRBJ1-4; 8 nucleotides line up with TRBD1. V lost 4 bases to trimming and J lost 0 bases; unmatched junction nucleotides: 8. In germline, CDR1 is SGHRS, CDR2 YFSETQ. The CDR3 length is 17 residues. The CDR3 sequence: CASSKRQGSATNEKLFF. CDR3 coding DNA: TGCGCCAGCAGCAAACGACAGGGGTCGGCAACTAATGAAAAACTGTTTTTT.